The TCR beta chain under discussion was sequenced for a study of blood T cell repertoires in COVID-19. The CDR3 covers 17 residues. After removal of 2 bases from V and 5 bases from J, the junction contained 11 bases not matched to a gene. Germline-derived CDR1 and CDR2 are KGHDR and SFDVKD. The repertoire was sequenced with immunoSEQ multiplex PCR; TCRdb's copy has only in-frame clones and lacks some. Of about 460,000 clones listed, 75% to 90% are singletons. Recovery among Cohort 3 donors was established by two negative PCRs, clearance, or symptom resolution. Sequencing was performed on PBMCs or T cells enriched from blood (not recorded which). The chain recombines TRBV24-1 with TRBJ2-1, with 7 bases that match TRBD2. The sequence was collected from a woman aged 55-75 years who had recovered from COVID-19. The CDR3 loop reads CATSDSRGTTPNNEQFF. CDR3 DNA: TGTGCCACCAGTGATTCGCGCGGGACTACGCCGAACAATGAGCAGTTCTTC.